This passage covers 8 T cell receptor beta chains from one sample sequenced in a study of response to subunit inactivated influenza vaccine. Each CDR3 protein is one row after TCRdb ran MiXCR on the RT-PCR reads. This sample has more than 700,000 distinct CDR3 sequences; less than 25% occur once, and the top ten carry about a tenth. The input for sequencing was PBMCs from blood, taken 5 to 6 days after vaccination. The receptors derive from a man aged 45-65 years who received an inactivated influenza vaccine.

The gene calls are TRBV20-1 and TRBJ2-1, with 9 bases fitting TRBD1. Germline V gene lookup returns CDR1 DFQATT and CDR2 SNEGSKA (reference sequence). This CDR3 has 14 amino acids. The trim removed 3 bases at V and 8 bases at J, leaving 8 bases unmatched. This chain's CDR3 is CSASPGQGRDEQFF. In nucleotides, the CDR3 is TGCAGTGCTAGTCCGGGACAGGGAAGGGATGAGCAGTTCTTC.

The V and J genes are TRBV28 and TRBJ2-1, with 7 bases fitting TRBD2. V shed 2 bases, J shed 0 bases, and the junction held 10 bases outside the gene matches. CDR1 and CDR2 (germline): MDHEN, SYDVKM. The CDR3 covers 18 residues. CDR3 coding DNA: TGTGCCAGCAGTTTACCCGGGACTATTACAAGCTCCTACAATGAGCAGTTCTTC. Its translation: CASSLPGTITSSYNEQFF.

V usage is TRBV29-1 and J usage is TRBJ2-7, with TRBD1 matching over 8 bases. The CDR3 runs 12 residues. Germline loops: CDR1 SQVTM, CDR2 ANQGSEA. The V segment lost 3 bases and the J segment 5 bases; nucleotides outside the gene matches: 3. CDR3 protein: CSVDGQGDEQYF. The CDR3 nucleotides read TGCAGCGTTGATGGACAGGGCGACGAGCAGTACTTC.

This clonotype appeared many times. The chain joins TRBV29-1 to TRBJ2-2; D is ambiguous. Looked up from germline, CDR1 is SQVTM and CDR2 is ANQGSEA. The CDR3 consists of 13 residues. The ends were cut back, 2 bases at V and 1 base at J, with 5 bases in the middle. CDR3 nucleotide sequence: TGCAGCGTTGAAAGGCAGAACACCGGGGAGCTGTTTTTT. It codes for CSVERQNTGELFF.

This clonotype was seen only a few times. V usage is TRBV12-3 or TRBV12-4 and J usage is TRBJ1-6; no clear D. V lost 6 bases and J lost 7, with 19 bases in between. The CDR3 is made up of 16 amino acids. The CDR3 DNA reads as TGTGCCAGCAGCTTGGGTTCTCGGGCAGGAAATTCACCCCTCCACTTT. It codes for CASSLGSRAGNSPLHF.

The sample holds a few counts of this clonotype. This sequence joins TRBV7-2 and TRBJ2-3; possible D gene TRBD2, 5 bases. The CDR3 is made up of 16 amino acids. Trimming shortened V by 3 bases and J by 1 base, and 14 bases separated the two germline ends. CDR1 is SGHTA and CDR2 is FQGNSA in the germline V gene. This CDR3 reads CASSLIGLAGTDTQYF. The CDR3 DNA reads as TGTGCCAGCAGCTTGATAGGGCTAGCAGGCACAGATACGCAGTATTTT. Together with reference TRBV7-2 and TRBJ2-3, the CDR3 gives the full variable domain: GAGVSQSPSNKVTEKGKDVELRCDPISGHTALYWYRQSLGQGLEFLIYFQGNSAPDKSGLPSDRFSAERTGGSVSTLTIQRTQQEDSAVYLCASSLIGLAGTDTQYFGPGTRLTVL.

The chain has TRBV7-2 and TRBJ2-7; maybe TRBD2 (7 bases). CDR3 size: 16 residues. The germline V and J ends were trimmed by 4 bases and 2 bases, with 18 bases remaining between them. The germline gives CDR1 SGHTA, CDR2 FQGNSA. CDR3 protein: CASSWGGTPTPYEQYF. CDR3 nucleotide sequence: TGTGCCAGCAGCTGGGGGGGGACACCTACTCCCTACGAGCAGTACTTC.

This chain links TRBV6-1 with TRBJ2-1; D possibly corresponds to TRBD2 (5 bases). Trimming took off 6 bases at V and 0 bases at J, with 12 bases between the two ends. The CDR3 is made up of 15 amino acids. Germline lookup yields CDR1 MNHNS and CDR2 SASEGT. The CDR3 reads CASRLVRSSYNEQFF. The CDR3 DNA reads TGTGCCAGCAGACTAGTTAGAAGCTCCTACAATGAGCAGTTCTTC.